This T cell receptor beta chain was documented in a study of a mutant IDH1 vaccine in newly diagnosed glioma. Study information: Vaccinations were initiated 4-6 weeks following radiotherapy alone, or were given together with temozolomide cycles. Most patients had received both radiotherapy and temozolomide, the prior options being radiotherapy, temozolomide, or both. Overall study findings and caveats: Top-clonotype changes in peripheral T cells seemed unrelated to pseudoprogression.

This CDR3 region has 15 residues. Trimming at V came to 10 bases and at J to 0 bases, leaving 8 bases not matched to a gene. Germline assignment: CDR1 ENHRY and CDR2 SYGVKD. Comment on this clone: The antigen is unknown.

The time point is: week 11, during vaccination. One vaccine dose held 300 ug of mutant IDH1 20-mer peptide and came with topical imiquimod. Donors had new IDH1-mutant astrocytomas of WHO grade 3 or 4 (ATRX-lost). Some clones are missing from TCRdb's copy, which holds only in-frame ones; the method was immunoSEQ multiplex PCR. The sample comprises under 150,000 clones, roughly 90% of which are singletons, and roughly 0.61% rests with the top ten. The V call is TRBV10-3, the J call TRBJ2-3; 9 positions match TRBD2. Specimen: PBMCs, collected from a glioma patient whose treatment included an IDH1 peptide vaccine. This clonotype originated in a woman between 45 and 65 years old with glioma. CDR3 coding DNA: TGTGCCACCAAGCCGGGACTAGCTAGCACAGATACGCAGTATTTT. As protein: CATKPGLASTDTQYF.